The T cell receptor (beta chain) described here comes from a study of blood T cell repertoires in COVID-19. Overall study: The samples span acute and convalescent COVID-19 from the United States, Italy and Spain.

This clone appeared a single time. Sequence at one end of the junction differs from germline and may be a read error. The protocol was immunoSEQ multiplex PCR, while the TCRdb copy is restricted to in-frame clones and leaves out a portion. The sample lists roughly 20,000 clones; 75% to 85% were seen once. This receptor was identified in a man older than 75 with acute or convalescent COVID-19. The sample taken for sequencing was peripheral blood.

The CDR3 sequence: CASSSTGQVNTGELFF. The CDR3 DNA reads as TGTGCTAGCAGCTCGACGGGACAAGTGAACACCGGGGAGCTGTTTTTT. This chain joins TRBV7-7 and TRBJ2-2; tentative D call: TRBD1 (6 bases). CDR1 is SSHAT and CDR2 is FNYEAQ in the germline V gene (reference sequence). The CDR3 has 16 residues.